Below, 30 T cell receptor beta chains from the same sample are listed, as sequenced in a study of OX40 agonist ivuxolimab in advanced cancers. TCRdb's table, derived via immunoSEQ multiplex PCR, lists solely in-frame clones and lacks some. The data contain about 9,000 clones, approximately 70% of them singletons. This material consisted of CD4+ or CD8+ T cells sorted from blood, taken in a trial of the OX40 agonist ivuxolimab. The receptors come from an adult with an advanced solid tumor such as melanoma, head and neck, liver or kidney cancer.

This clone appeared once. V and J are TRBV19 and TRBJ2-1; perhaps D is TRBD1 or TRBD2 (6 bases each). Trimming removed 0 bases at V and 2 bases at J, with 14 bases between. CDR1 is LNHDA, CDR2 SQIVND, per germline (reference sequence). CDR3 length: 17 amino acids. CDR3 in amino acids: CASSIDLGGKPYNEQFF. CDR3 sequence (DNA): TGTGCCAGTAGTATAGATCTAGGGGGGAAACCCTACAATGAGCAGTTCTTC.

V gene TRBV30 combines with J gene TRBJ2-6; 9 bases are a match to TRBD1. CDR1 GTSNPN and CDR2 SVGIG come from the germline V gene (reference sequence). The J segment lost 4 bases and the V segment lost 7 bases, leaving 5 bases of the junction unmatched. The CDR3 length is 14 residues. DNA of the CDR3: TGTGCCTCAAACAGGGGGCCCGGGGCCAACGTCCTGACTTTC. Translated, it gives CASNRGPGANVLTF.

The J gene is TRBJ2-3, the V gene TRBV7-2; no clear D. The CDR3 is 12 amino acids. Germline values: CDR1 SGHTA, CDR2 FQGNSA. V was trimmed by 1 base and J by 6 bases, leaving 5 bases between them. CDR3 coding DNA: TGTGCCAGCAGCTTAGTTGCTGATACGCAGTATTTT. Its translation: CASSLVADTQYF.

The CDR3 nucleotides read TGTGCCAGCAGCCGATTGGAAGGTGGCGGGAGGAAAGAGACCCAGTACTTC. Translating it yields CASSRLEGGGRKETQYF. This chain links TRBV4-2 with TRBJ2-5, with TRBD2 matching 8 bases. This CDR3 region has 17 residues. V lost 4 bases and J lost 3; bases outside the gene matches: 13. Per germline, CDR1 LGHNA and CDR2 YNFKEQ.

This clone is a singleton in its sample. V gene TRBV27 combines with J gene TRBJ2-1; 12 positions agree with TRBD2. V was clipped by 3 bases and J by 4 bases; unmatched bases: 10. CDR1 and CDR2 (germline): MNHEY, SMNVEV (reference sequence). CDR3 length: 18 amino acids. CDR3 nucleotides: TGTGCCAGCAGTTTGACTAGCGGGAGTAAGCACCTATACAATGAGCAGTTCTTC. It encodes CASSLTSGSKHLYNEQFF.

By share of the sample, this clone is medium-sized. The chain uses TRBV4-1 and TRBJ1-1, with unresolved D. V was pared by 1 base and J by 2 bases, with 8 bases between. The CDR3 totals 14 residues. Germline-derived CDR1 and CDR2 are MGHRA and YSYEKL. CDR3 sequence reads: CASSQGPRNTEAFF. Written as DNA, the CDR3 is TGCGCCAGCAGCCAAGGTCCACGTAACACTGAAGCTTTCTTT.

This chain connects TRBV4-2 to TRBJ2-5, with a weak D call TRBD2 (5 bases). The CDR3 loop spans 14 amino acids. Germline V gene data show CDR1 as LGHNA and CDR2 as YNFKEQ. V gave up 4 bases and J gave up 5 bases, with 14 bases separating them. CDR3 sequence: CASSRGGTLETQYF. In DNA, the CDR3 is TGTGCCAGCAGCCGCGGAGGAACTTTGGAGACCCAGTACTTC.

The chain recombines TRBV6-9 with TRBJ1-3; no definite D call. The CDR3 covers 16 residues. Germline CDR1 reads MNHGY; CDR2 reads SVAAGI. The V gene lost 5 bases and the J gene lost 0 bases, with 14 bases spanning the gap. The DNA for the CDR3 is TGTGCCAGCAGTGCGTCCTTCCCGAGCTCTGGAAACACCATATATTTT. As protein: CASSASFPSSGNTIYF.

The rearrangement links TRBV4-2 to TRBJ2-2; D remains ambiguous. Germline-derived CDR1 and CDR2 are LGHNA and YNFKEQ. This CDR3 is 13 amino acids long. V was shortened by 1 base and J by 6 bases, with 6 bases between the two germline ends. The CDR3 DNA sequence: TGTGCCAGCAGCCAAGTTGGCGCCGGGGAGCTGTTTTTT. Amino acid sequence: CASSQVGAGELFF.

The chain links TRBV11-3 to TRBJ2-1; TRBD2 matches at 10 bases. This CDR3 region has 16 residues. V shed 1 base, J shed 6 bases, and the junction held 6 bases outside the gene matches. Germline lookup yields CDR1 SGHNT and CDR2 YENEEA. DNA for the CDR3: TGTGCCAGCAGCTTAGGGACTAGCGGAGGAAGCAATGAGCAGTTCTTC. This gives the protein CASSLGTSGGSNEQFF.

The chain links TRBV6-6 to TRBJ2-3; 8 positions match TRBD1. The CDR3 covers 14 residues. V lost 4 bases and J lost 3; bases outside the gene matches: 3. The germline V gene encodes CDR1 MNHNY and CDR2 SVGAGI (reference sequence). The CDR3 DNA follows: TGTGCCAGCAGTTTCAGGGGGCGGACAGATACGCAGTATTTT. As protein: CASSFRGRTDTQYF.

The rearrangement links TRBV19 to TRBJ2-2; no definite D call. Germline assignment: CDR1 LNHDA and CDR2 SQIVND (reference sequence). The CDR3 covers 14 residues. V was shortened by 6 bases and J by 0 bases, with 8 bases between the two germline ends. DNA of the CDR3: TGTGCCAGTAGCGCATACGCGAACACCGGGGAGCTGTTTTTT. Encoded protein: CASSAYANTGELFF.

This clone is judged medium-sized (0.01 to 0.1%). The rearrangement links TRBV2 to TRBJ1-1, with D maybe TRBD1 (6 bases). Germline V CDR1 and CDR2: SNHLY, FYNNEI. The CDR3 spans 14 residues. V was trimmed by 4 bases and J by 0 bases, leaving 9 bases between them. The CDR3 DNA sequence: TGTGCCAGCAGTGCTGGACAGATGAACACTGAAGCTTTCTTT. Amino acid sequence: CASSAGQMNTEAFF.

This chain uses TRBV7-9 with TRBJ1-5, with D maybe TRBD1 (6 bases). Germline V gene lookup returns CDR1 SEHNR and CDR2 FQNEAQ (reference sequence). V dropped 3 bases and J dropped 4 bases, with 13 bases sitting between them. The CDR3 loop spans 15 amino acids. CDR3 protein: CASSFGGAGNQPQHF. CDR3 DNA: TGTGCCAGCAGCTTCGGGGGGGCTGGGAATCAGCCCCAGCATTTT.

For the CDR3, the DNA is TGTGCCAGTAGTACCCGGGATTACAATGAGCAGTTCTTC. Translation: CASSTRDYNEQFF. The chain has TRBV19 and TRBJ2-1; weak D call: TRBD2 (5 bases). CDR3 size: 13 residues. Germline CDR1 and CDR2: LNHDA and SQIVND (reference sequence). The ends were cut back, 4 bases at V and 4 bases at J, with 8 bases in the middle.

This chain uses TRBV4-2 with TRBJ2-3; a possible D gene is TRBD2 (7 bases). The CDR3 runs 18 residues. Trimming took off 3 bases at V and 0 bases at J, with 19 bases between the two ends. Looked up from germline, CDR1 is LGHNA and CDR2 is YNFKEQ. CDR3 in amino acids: CASSQGASGDFSTDTQYF. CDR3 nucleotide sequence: TGTGCCAGCAGCCAGGGGGCTAGCGGAGACTTTAGCACAGATACGCAGTATTTT.

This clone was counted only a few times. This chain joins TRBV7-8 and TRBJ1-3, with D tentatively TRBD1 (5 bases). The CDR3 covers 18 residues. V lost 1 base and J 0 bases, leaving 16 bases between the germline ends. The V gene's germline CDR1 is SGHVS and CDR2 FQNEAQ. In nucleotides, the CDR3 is TGTGCCAGCAGCTTAGGGGTGGGGGGATCCGACTCTGGAAACACCATATATTTT. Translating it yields CASSLGVGGSDSGNTIYF.

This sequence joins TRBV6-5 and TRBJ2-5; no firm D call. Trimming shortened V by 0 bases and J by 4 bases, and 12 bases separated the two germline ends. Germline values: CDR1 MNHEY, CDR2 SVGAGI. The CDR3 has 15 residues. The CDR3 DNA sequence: TGTGCCAGCAGTTACTCGCCAGGCCCCAGAGAGACCCAGTACTTC. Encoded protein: CASSYSPGPRETQYF.

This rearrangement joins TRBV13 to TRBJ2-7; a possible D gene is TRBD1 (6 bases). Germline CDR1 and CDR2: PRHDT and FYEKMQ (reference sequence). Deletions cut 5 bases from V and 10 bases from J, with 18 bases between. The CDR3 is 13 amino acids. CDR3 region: CASSPDLEDRQYF. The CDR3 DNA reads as TGTGCCAGCAGCCCCGATCTTGAGGACAGACAGTACTTC.

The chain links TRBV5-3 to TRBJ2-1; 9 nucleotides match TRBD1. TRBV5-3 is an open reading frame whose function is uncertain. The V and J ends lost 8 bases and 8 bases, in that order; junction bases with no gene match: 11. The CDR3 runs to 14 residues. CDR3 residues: CASSGDRAVYEQFF. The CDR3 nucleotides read TGTGCCAGCAGCGGGGACAGGGCGGTGTATGAGCAGTTCTTC.

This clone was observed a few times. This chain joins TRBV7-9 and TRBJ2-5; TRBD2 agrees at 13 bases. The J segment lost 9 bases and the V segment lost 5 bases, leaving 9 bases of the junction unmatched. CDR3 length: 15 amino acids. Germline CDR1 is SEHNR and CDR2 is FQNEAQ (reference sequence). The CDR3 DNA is TGTGCCAGCAGCCAAACTAGCGGGAGGGTCGAGGCCCAGTACTTC. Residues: CASSQTSGRVEAQYF.

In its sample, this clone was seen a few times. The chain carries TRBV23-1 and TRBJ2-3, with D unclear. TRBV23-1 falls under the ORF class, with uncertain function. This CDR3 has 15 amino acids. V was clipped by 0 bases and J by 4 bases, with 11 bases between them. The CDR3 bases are TGCGCCAGCAGTCAATCAATTAATTCGGCAGATACGCAGTATTTT. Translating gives CASSQSINSADTQYF.

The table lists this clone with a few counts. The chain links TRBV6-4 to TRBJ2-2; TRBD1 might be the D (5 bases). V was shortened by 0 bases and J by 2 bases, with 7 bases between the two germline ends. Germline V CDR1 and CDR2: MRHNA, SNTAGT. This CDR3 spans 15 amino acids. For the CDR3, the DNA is TGTGCCAGCAGTGACTCAGGGGAAAACACCGGGGAGCTGTTTTTT. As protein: CASSDSGENTGELFF.

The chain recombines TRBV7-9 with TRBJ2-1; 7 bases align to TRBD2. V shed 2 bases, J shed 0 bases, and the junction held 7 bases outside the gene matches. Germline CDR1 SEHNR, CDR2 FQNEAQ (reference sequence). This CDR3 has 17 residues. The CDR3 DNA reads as TGTGCCAGCAGCTTAAACGGGAGGTCGAGCTCCTACAATGAGCAGTTCTTC. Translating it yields CASSLNGRSSSYNEQFF.

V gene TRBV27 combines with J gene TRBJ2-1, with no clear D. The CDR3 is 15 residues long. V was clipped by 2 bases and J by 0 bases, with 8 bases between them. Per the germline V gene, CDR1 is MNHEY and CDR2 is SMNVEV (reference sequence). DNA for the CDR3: TGTGCCAGCAGTTTAGTCAGCGCCTCCTACAATGAGCAGTTCTTC. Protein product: CASSLVSASYNEQFF.

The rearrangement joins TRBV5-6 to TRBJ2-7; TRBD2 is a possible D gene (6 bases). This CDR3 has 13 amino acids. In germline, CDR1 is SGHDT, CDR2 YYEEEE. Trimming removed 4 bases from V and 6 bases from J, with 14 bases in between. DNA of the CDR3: TGTGCCAGCAGCCTGGGTGGGCGGGGCGAGCAGTACTTC. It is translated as CASSLGGRGEQYF.

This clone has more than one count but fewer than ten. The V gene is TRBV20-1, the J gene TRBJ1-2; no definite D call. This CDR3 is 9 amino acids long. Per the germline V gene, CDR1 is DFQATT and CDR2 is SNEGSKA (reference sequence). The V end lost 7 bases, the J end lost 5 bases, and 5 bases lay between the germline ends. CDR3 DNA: TGCAGTGGGGAGTATGGCTACACCTTC. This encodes CSGEYGYTF.

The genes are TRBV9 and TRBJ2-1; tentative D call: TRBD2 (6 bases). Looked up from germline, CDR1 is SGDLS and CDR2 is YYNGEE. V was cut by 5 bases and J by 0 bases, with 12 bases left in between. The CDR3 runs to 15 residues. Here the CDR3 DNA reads TGTGCCAGCAGAGATAGCGGAAGCTCCTACAATGAGCAGTTCTTC. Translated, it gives CASRDSGSSYNEQFF.

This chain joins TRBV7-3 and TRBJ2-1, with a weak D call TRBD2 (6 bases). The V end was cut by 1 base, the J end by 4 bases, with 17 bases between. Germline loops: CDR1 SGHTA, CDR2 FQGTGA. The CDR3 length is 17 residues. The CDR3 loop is CASSLSGGPSRYNEQFF. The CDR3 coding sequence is TGTGCCAGCAGCTTAAGCGGAGGGCCCTCTCGGTACAATGAGCAGTTCTTC.

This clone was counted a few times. CDR3 sequence: CASSEGQGQETQYF. The CDR3 region has the DNA TGTGCCAGCAGTGAGGGACAGGGACAAGAGACCCAGTACTTC. The chain is built from TRBV6-5 and TRBJ2-5, with 9 bases fitting TRBD1. The CDR3 runs 14 residues. With 5 bases clipped from V and 2 bases from J, the junction kept 3 bases outside the gene matches. Looked up from germline, CDR1 is MNHEY and CDR2 is SVGAGI.